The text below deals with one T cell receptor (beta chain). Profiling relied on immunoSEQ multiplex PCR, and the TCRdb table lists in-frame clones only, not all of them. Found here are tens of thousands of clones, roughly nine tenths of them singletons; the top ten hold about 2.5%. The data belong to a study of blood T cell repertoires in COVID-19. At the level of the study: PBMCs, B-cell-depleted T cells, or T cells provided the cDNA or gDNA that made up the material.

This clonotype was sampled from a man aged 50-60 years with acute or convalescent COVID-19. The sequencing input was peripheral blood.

The CDR3 sequence is CASSQSREGAFF. The CDR3 nucleotides read TGTGCCAGTAGTCAGTCCAGGGAAGGAGCTTTCTTT. The V and J genes are TRBV19 and TRBJ1-1; D is possibly TRBD1 (5 bases). V lost 5 bases, J lost 10 bases, and 14 bases lay in between. CDR1 is LNHDA and CDR2 is SQIVND in the germline V gene (reference sequence). There are 12 residues in the CDR3. Using reference TRBV19 and TRBJ1-1 for the parts outside the CDR3, the full variable domain is DGGITQSPKYLFRKEGQNVTLSCEQNLNHDAMYWYRQDPGQGLRLIYYSQIVNDFQKGDIAEGYSVSREKKESFPLTVTSAQKNPTAFYLCASSQSREGAFFGQGTRLTVV.